The 3 T cell receptor beta chains presented below share a single source sample, sequenced in a study of T cell changes during pregnancy in multiple sclerosis. The method was immunoSEQ multiplex PCR; TCRdb's version includes in-frame clones alone and lacks a portion of them. The data hold roughly 24,000 clones, with roughly 87% observed a single time. The sequencing used CD8+ T cells from peripheral blood mononuclear cells, collected after pregnancy. These TCRs come from a female donor with multiple sclerosis, enrolled in a pregnancy study.

This clone showed up just once. Other DNA sequences within the sample encode an identical CDR3. The V and J genes are TRBV13 and TRBJ2-7; a possible D gene is TRBD2 (5 bases). V lost 4 bases to trimming and J lost 1 base, with 5 bases between them. Germline V gene sequence: CDR1 PRHDT, CDR2 FYEKMQ (reference sequence). The CDR3 extends over 12 amino acids. Here the CDR3 DNA reads TGTGCCAGCAGCTCGGGGTCCTACGAGCAGTACTTC. This gives the protein CASSSGSYEQYF.

The gene calls are TRBV4-3 and TRBJ2-1; D is unresolved. The length of the CDR3 is 16 residues. The germline CDR1 and CDR2 sequences are LGHNA and YSLEER. The V end was cut by 3 bases, the J end by 5 bases, with 17 bases between. This CDR3 is CASSQWYSLLDNEQFF. In nucleotides, the CDR3 is TGCGCCAGCAGCCAGTGGTACTCTCTCCTTGACAATGAGCAGTTCTTC.

This clone was seen only once. The rearrangement joins TRBV2 to TRBJ2-7; no firm D call. This CDR3 spans 12 amino acids. The V gene lost 1 base and the J gene lost 5 bases, with 6 bases spanning the gap. Germline values: CDR1 SNHLY, CDR2 FYNNEI. DNA for the CDR3: TGTGCCAGCAGTGAAGACGAGGACGAGCAGTACTTC. Translated, it gives CASSEDEDEQYF.